The 8 T cell receptor beta chains presented below share a single source sample, sequenced in a study of T-cell memory formation after mild COVID-19. From the 5' RACE reads, TCRdb called clonotypes with MiXCR, one entry per CDR3 protein. This table has more than 450,000 distinct CDR3 sequences, about a sixth appearing once. Sequenced: PBMCs or a T cell subset sorted from them (not recorded which). The receptor set was obtained from an adult woman who had mild COVID-19 (a few samples of this study predate the infection). Cell type and time point are not known.

This chain uses TRBV12-3 or TRBV12-4 with TRBJ2-3; D ambiguous. The CDR3 consists of 13 residues. V was shortened by 4 bases and J by 2 bases, with 7 bases between the two germline ends. CDR3 loop: CASSWVYTDTQYF. Here the CDR3 DNA reads TGTGCCAGCAGTTGGGTCTACACAGATACGCAGTATTTT.

This clonotype was counted only a few times. The V gene is TRBV10-3, the J gene TRBJ2-3; a weak D match, TRBD1 (5 bases). The V and J ends lost 5 bases and 1 base respectively, with 7 bases between them. Per germline, CDR1 ENHRY and CDR2 SYGVKD. The CDR3 consists of 13 residues. CDR3 DNA: TGTGCCATCAGTTTGACAGGCACAGATACGCAGTATTTT. Translated, it gives CAISLTGTDTQYF.

This clonotype came up a few times. V and J are TRBV19 and TRBJ2-3, with D possibly TRBD2 on 6 matching bases. The CDR3 has 13 amino acids. In germline, CDR1 is LNHDA, CDR2 SQIVND (reference sequence). V lost 3 bases, J lost 7 bases, and 11 bases lay in between. This chain's CDR3 is CASSIPGSNTQYF. The CDR3 DNA is TGTGCCAGTAGTATCCCCGGGAGTAATACGCAGTATTTT. The complete variable domain, with remaining parts taken from reference TRBV19 and TRBJ2-3, reads DGGITQSPKYLFRKEGQNVTLSCEQNLNHDAMYWYRQDPGQGLRLIYYSQIVNDFQKGDIAEGYSVSREKKESFPLTVTSAQKNPTAFYLCASSIPGSNTQYFGPGTRLTVL.

The DNA for the CDR3 is TGTGCCAGCAGCCGAGGGGGGACAGGGGAGAACACTGAAGCTTTCTTT. Translated, it gives CASSRGGTGENTEAFF. The gene calls are TRBV5-6 and TRBJ1-1; 10 bases are shared with TRBD1. V shed 4 bases, J shed 1 base, and the junction held 7 bases outside the gene matches. The CDR3 is made up of 16 amino acids. Germline lookup yields CDR1 SGHDT and CDR2 YYEEEE.

This chain connects TRBV20-1 to TRBJ2-7, with 7 nucleotides matching TRBD2. The CDR3 loop spans 13 amino acids. After removal of 3 bases from V and 2 bases from J, the junction contained 4 bases not matched to a gene. Germline V gene lookup returns CDR1 DFQATT and CDR2 SNEGSKA (reference sequence). This CDR3 reads CSASLAATYEQYF. The CDR3 nucleotides read TGCAGTGCTAGTCTAGCGGCTACCTACGAGCAGTACTTC.

This clonotype was observed a few times. The chain couples TRBV4-1 to TRBJ1-1, with D perhaps TRBD1 (6 bases). The CDR3 has 15 amino acids. From germline, CDR1 is MGHRA and CDR2 YSYEKL. V shed 3 bases and J shed 1 base, with 12 bases lying between them. In DNA form, the CDR3 reads TGCGCCAGCAGCCACGGGACATCGGAGAACACTGAAGCTTTCTTT. Its protein product is CASSHGTSENTEAFF.

This clonotype was counted between two and nine times. This rearrangement joins TRBV20-1 to TRBJ2-7; D gene unclear. Trimming shortened V by 6 bases and J by 0 bases, and 15 bases separated the two germline ends. CDR3 length: 14 amino acids. CDR1 and CDR2 (germline): DFQATT, SNEGSKA (reference sequence). The CDR3 loop reads CSAEPTDNSYEQYF. The CDR3 DNA is TGCAGTGCCGAACCGACCGACAACTCCTACGAGCAGTACTTC.

This clonotype showed up just a few times. This chain connects TRBV6-4 to TRBJ1-6; TRBD1 agrees at 7 bases. The CDR3 extends over 14 amino acids. The V and J ends lost 5 bases and 7 bases, in that order; junction bases with no gene match: 5. The germline CDR1 and CDR2 sequences are MRHNA and SNTAGT. The CDR3 DNA reads as TGTGCCAGCAGTCGAGACAGGGTAAATTCACCCCTCCACTTT. Amino acids: CASSRDRVNSPLHF.